This T cell receptor (beta chain) is drawn from a study of neoadjuvant nivolumab and ipilimumab in lung cancer. The wider study: The combination arm added day-1 ipilimumab 1 mg/kg to nivolumab 3 mg/kg on days 1, 15, 29. Notes on the study in general: Blood richness before therapy tracked richness in tumors resected after neoadjuvant therapy.

Comment on this clone: Its antigen is undetermined.

This CDR3 spans 15 amino acids. CDR1 and CDR2 (germline): SGHRS, YFSETQ. The V end was cut by 2 bases, the J end by 4 bases, with 15 bases between. Profiled with immunoSEQ multiplex PCR; TCRdb holds only in-frame clones, not every one. The sample shows approximately 21,000 clones, approximately 86% of them seen only once. The source was peripheral blood, collected before neoadjuvant nivolumab, alone or with ipilimumab. The TCR originated in an adult with non-small cell lung cancer. The chain has TRBV5-1 and TRBJ1-1, with D unresolved. CDR3 bases: TGCGCCAGCAGCTTTGGAGAGCCTAAGCCCACTGAAGCTTTCTTT. It codes for CASSFGEPKPTEAFF.